The clone carrying this TCR beta chain was recorded only once. The data were taken from a study of T cell changes during pregnancy in multiple sclerosis. Profiling relied on immunoSEQ multiplex PCR, and the TCRdb table lists in-frame clones only, not all of them. The sample holds about 80,000 clones, around 90% seen once. The CDR3 runs to 16 residues. The V gene lost 5 bases and the J gene lost 0 bases, with 11 bases spanning the gap. Germline loops: CDR1 LNHDA, CDR2 SQIVND (reference sequence). This clonotype was obtained from a female donor with multiple sclerosis, enrolled in a pregnancy study. The V call is TRBV19, the J call TRBJ2-6, with a possible D match to TRBD2 (6 bases). The source material was peripheral blood, sampled before pregnancy. This CDR3 is CASSASGSSGANVLTF. CDR3 bases: TGTGCCAGTAGTGCCTCCGGGAGCTCTGGGGCCAACGTCCTGACTTTC.